Shown below are 5 T cell receptor beta chains from a single sample sequenced in a study of cytomegalovirus exposure and HLA in healthy donors. The PCR used 60 Vbeta and 13 Jbeta primers. Assay used: immunoSEQ multiplex PCR; TCRdb lists only in-frame clones, some missing. The sample consists of under 200,000 clones, roughly 85% of them appearing once. The sequenced material came from PBMCs. All receptors come from a young man in good health and CMV-seropositive.

This chain links TRBV7-9 with TRBJ2-3; D is undetermined. Germline-derived CDR1 and CDR2 are SEHNR and FQNEAQ (reference sequence). The CDR3 is 13 residues long. Trimming removed 4 bases from V and 5 bases from J, with 10 bases in between. CDR3 amino acids: CASSSSLGDTQYF. The CDR3 region has the DNA TGTGCCAGCAGCTCCTCGCTCGGAGATACGCAGTATTTT.

V is TRBV19 and J is TRBJ1-3; no definite D call. The length of the CDR3 is 13 residues. Germline assignment: CDR1 LNHDA and CDR2 SQIVND (reference sequence). V dropped 1 base and J dropped 2 bases, with 3 bases sitting between them. The CDR3 DNA sequence: TGTGCCAGTAGTATAGCAACTGGAAACACCATATATTTT. This codes for CASSIATGNTIYF.

This clone has just one count. V is TRBV4-1 and J is TRBJ2-5; D may be TRBD1 (6 bases). The CDR3 runs to 13 residues. V was clipped by 4 bases and J by 5 bases, with 11 bases between them. In germline, CDR1 is MGHRA, CDR2 YSYEKL. Here the CDR3 DNA reads TGCGCCAGCAGCCGTCAGGGGTGGGAGACCCAGTACTTC. The encoded protein is CASSRQGWETQYF.

The chain couples TRBV6-6 to TRBJ2-7, with D maybe TRBD2 (6 bases). Germline assignment: CDR1 MNHNY and CDR2 SVGAGI (reference sequence). This CDR3 contains 15 residues. V was pared by 0 bases and J by 4 bases, with 13 bases between. The DNA of the CDR3 is TGTGCCAGCAGTTACTCAAGGCAGGAGGGGTACGAGCAGTACTTC. Protein product: CASSYSRQEGYEQYF.

The chain is built from TRBV7-3 and TRBJ2-3; a possible D gene is TRBD2 (6 bases). CDR1 and CDR2 from the germline V gene are SGHTA and FQGTGA. Trimming left V 4 bases short and J 0 bases short, with 11 bases between. The CDR3 loop spans 15 amino acids. CDR3 DNA sequence: TGTGCCAGCAGCTCCGCCGGGACTAGCACAGATACGCAGTATTTT. This translates into CASSSAGTSTDTQYF. Supplemented by reference TRBV7-3 and TRBJ2-3, the full variable domain reads GAGVSQTPSNKVTEKGKYVELRCDPISGHTALYWYRQSLGQGPEFLIYFQGTGAADDSGLPNDRFFAVRPEGSVSTLKIQRTERGDSAVYLCASSSAGTSTDTQYFGPGTRLTVL.